A single sample is the source of the 19 T cell receptor beta chains below, sequenced in a study of shared clonotypes between healthy human individuals (TCRdb year 2020). The library was produced with the immunoSEQ multiplex PCR assay. TCRdb mirrors the immuneACCESS table, restricted to in-frame sequences. Some clones are absent from its copies; in checked studies, under half trace to an unresolved V gene, and the reason for the others is unknown. Within this sample are around 500,000 clones, with almost 80% of them counted one time only. The leading ten clones occupy 9.5% to 15% of the sample. Material for sequencing was PBMCs. These TCRs come from a woman aged 40 to 49 in good health. Some clones in this sample may be carry-over from other donors' samples.

Details on this clone: A far larger clone is only one base removed, so a read error is likely. Other DNA sequences within the sample encode an identical CDR3. The V and J genes are TRBV2 and TRBJ1-1, with D maybe TRBD1 (5 bases). Germline lookup yields CDR1 SNHLY and CDR2 FYNNEI. This CDR3 is 12 amino acids long. CDR3 DNA sequence: TGTGCAGCCGGGAGGGGACCCACTGAAGCTTTCTTT. Translated, it gives CAAGRGPTEAFF.

The V call is TRBV5-5, the J call TRBJ2-7, with D tentatively TRBD2 (6 bases). The CDR3 spans 12 residues. CDR1 is SGHKS, CDR2 YYEKEE, per germline (reference sequence). Trimming left V 0 bases short and J 6 bases short, with 7 bases between. The CDR3 bases are TGTGCCAGCAGCTTGGGAGCGGGCGAGCAGTACTTC. It codes for CASSLGAGEQYF.

In this sample, this clone turned up once. V gene TRBV6-6 combines with J gene TRBJ2-5; 9 nucleotides agree with TRBD1. The end of the DNA aligns better with TRBJ2-7, so the J call may be wrong. Germline assignment: CDR1 MNHNY and CDR2 SVGAGI (reference sequence). There are 14 residues in the CDR3. CDR3 amino acids: CASSYTGGAYEQYF. For the CDR3, the DNA is TGTGCCAGCAGTTACACAGGGGGCGCCTACGAGCAGTACTTC.

DNA of the CDR3: TGTGCCAGCAGCACCGGGACTAGCGGGACCCACGAGCAGTACTTC. It specifies CASSTGTSGTHEQYF. The V call is TRBV5-4, the J call TRBJ2-7; 13 positions agree with TRBD2. J lost 5 bases, V lost 4 bases, and 6 bases had no gene match. The germline V gene has CDR1 SGHNT and CDR2 YYREEE (reference sequence). CDR3 length: 15 residues.

The chain is built from TRBV18 and TRBJ2-2; TRBD2 aligns across 13 bases. Germline V gene lookup returns CDR1 KGHSH and CDR2 LQKENI. The CDR3 has 17 residues. Trimming cost V 6 bases and J 3 bases; bases outside gene matches: 7. The CDR3 sequence: CASSPRLAGGHTGELFF. The CDR3 DNA is TGTGCCAGCTCCCCCCGACTAGCGGGAGGCCACACCGGGGAGCTGTTTTTT.

This clone was observed many times. The chain couples TRBV5-1 to TRBJ2-7; a possible D gene is TRBD1 (5 bases). Trimming removed 1 base at V and 6 bases at J, with 11 bases between. The CDR3 totals 13 residues. CDR1 SGHRS and CDR2 YFSETQ come from the germline V gene. The CDR3 DNA reads TGCGCCAGCAGCTTGAGGCAGGGTAGCGAGCAGTACTTC. Translation gives CASSLRQGSEQYF.

The rearrangement joins TRBV2 to TRBJ2-7, with D possibly being TRBD1 or TRBD2 (5 bases each). CDR3 length: 14 residues. V lost 3 bases to trimming and J lost 4 bases, with 13 bases between them. Germline V gene sequence: CDR1 SNHLY, CDR2 FYNNEI. Written as DNA, the CDR3 is TGTGCCAGCAGTGAGGTCTGGGACGGGTACGAGCAGTACTTC. It is translated as CASSEVWDGYEQYF.

The DNA for the CDR3 is TGTGCCAGCAGCGTAGTCACAGGGGGTACCGGGGAGCTGTTTTTT. This encodes CASSVVTGGTGELFF. This rearrangement joins TRBV9 to TRBJ2-2, with 8 nucleotides matching TRBD1. This CDR3 is built from 15 residues. Germline CDR1 SGDLS, CDR2 YYNGEE. Unmatched junction bases numbered 3, after V lost 0 bases and J lost 5 bases.

The rearrangement joins TRBV28 to TRBJ2-7; possible D gene TRBD1, 6 bases. V was cut by 8 bases and J by 6 bases, with 17 bases left in between. CDR1 MDHEN and CDR2 SYDVKM come from the germline V gene. The CDR3 contains 13 residues. In nucleotides, the CDR3 is TGTGCCAGCGGTAACGCAGGGACACGCGAGCAGTACTTC. This codes for CASGNAGTREQYF.

This chain links TRBV28 with TRBJ2-7, with D unclear. Looked up from germline, CDR1 is MDHEN and CDR2 is SYDVKM. V was pared by 5 bases and J by 1 base, with 18 bases between. The CDR3 covers 16 residues. The CDR3 DNA reads TGTGCCAGCAGTCCCTGGGCCGACGGCCAGTCCTACGAGCAGTACTTC. Protein product: CASSPWADGQSYEQYF.

The chain has TRBV5-1 and TRBJ1-5; D remains unclear. Between the trimmed V and J ends, which lost 4 bases and 7 bases, there was a span of 9 bases. The germline gives CDR1 SGHRS, CDR2 YFSETQ. The CDR3 spans 12 residues. For the CDR3, the DNA is TGCGCCAGCAGCCCTGACGGCCAGCCCCAGCATTTT. The encoded protein is CASSPDGQPQHF.

In this sample, this clone turned up once. The chain is built from TRBV11-2 and TRBJ2-5; 10 bases are a match to TRBD2. From germline, CDR1 is SGHAT and CDR2 FQNNGV. With V trimmed by 1 base and J by 7 bases, 6 bases remained unmatched. This CDR3 comprises 15 residues. The CDR3 protein is CASSLGLAGVVTQYF. Here the CDR3 DNA reads TGTGCCAGCAGCTTAGGGCTAGCGGGAGTGGTGACCCAGTACTTC.

This clone was found many times. The chain combines TRBV4-1 with TRBJ2-4; D is undetermined. Deletions cut 7 bases from V and 0 bases from J, with 13 bases between. CDR3 size: 15 residues. Germline CDR1 reads MGHRA; CDR2 reads YSYEKL. CDR3 coding DNA: TGCGCCAGCAAAGCATCGGCTCTAGCCAAAAACATTCAGTACTTC. Translating it yields CASKASALAKNIQYF.

To note about this clone: This may come from a read error, since a much larger clone is one base off. The same CDR3 is also encoded by other DNA sequences in this sample. The V gene is TRBV5-1, the J gene TRBJ1-2; the match to TRBD1 covers 9 bases. The J segment lost 1 base and the V segment lost 4 bases, leaving 2 bases of the junction unmatched. Germline V gene lookup returns CDR1 SGHRS and CDR2 YFSETQ. The CDR3 is made up of 14 amino acids. The CDR3 protein is CASSPGQGNYGYTF. In DNA form, the CDR3 reads TGCGCCAGCAGCCCGGGACAGGGTAACTATGGCTACACCTTC.

This clone was recorded once. The gene calls are TRBV2 and TRBJ2-5; D may be TRBD2 (5 bases). V lost 5 bases and J lost 5, with 12 bases in between. The V gene's germline CDR1 is SNHLY and CDR2 FYNNEI. CDR3 length: 13 amino acids. The CDR3 DNA sequence: TGTGCCAGCAGTCCCCTCGAGGGCGAGACCCAGTACTTC. This gives the protein CASSPLEGETQYF.

The rearrangement uses TRBV30 and TRBJ2-7, with D tentatively TRBD1 (6 bases). Per the germline V gene, CDR1 is GTSNPN and CDR2 is SVGIG (reference sequence). V gave up 3 bases and J gave up 11 bases, with 20 bases separating them. There are 13 residues in the CDR3. This chain's CDR3 is CAWSPSLGAGKYF. CDR3 nucleotides: TGTGCCTGGAGCCCAAGCCTGGGGGCAGGGAAGTACTTC.

This clone was seen a single time. V gene TRBV20-1 combines with J gene TRBJ2-7, with D possibly being TRBD2 (5 bases). This CDR3 contains 11 residues. The germline V gene encodes CDR1 DFQATT and CDR2 SNEGSKA (reference sequence). The V end lost 7 bases, the J end lost 3 bases, and 10 bases lay between the germline ends. CDR3 sequence reads: CSVDGDYEQYF. The CDR3 DNA sequence: TGCAGTGTGGACGGGGACTACGAGCAGTACTTC.

J is TRBJ1-4 and V is TRBV2; TRBD1 matches 8 bases. Per germline, CDR1 SNHLY and CDR2 FYNNEI. CDR3 size: 15 residues. V gave up 5 bases and J gave up 8 bases; unmatched junction bases: 10. The CDR3 DNA sequence: TGTGCCAGCAGTCTACAGGGGGTACTAAACGAAAAACTGTTTTTT. This encodes CASSLQGVLNEKLFF.

The rearrangement links TRBV28 to TRBJ2-7; 10 positions match TRBD2. After removal of 5 bases from V and 3 bases from J, the junction contained 10 bases not matched to a gene. Germline CDR1 MDHEN, CDR2 SYDVKM. This CDR3 is 16 amino acids long. The CDR3 sequence: CASSPTGTSAYYEQYF. Here the CDR3 DNA reads TGTGCCAGCAGTCCGACCGGGACTAGCGCTTACTACGAGCAGTACTTC. The whole variable domain, remainder taken from reference TRBV28 and TRBJ2-7, is DVKVTQSSRYLVKRTGEKVFLECVQDMDHENMFWYRQDPGLGLRLIYFSYDVKMKEKGDIPEGYSVSREKKERFSLILESASTNQTSMYLCASSPTGTSAYYEQYFGPGTRLTVT.